This T cell receptor beta chain was sequenced for a study of T cells in Graves' hyperthyroidism and ophthalmopathy. Using RNA transcripts as the source, TCR beta CDR3 regions were amplified. Researchers ran a first-round RT-PCR on the TCR CDR3 using the HTBI primer set. TCRdb analysed the multiplex PCR reads with MiXCR anew, one entry per CDR3 protein. Of about 480,000 distinct CDR3 sequences listed, roughly 22% were seen once; the top ten hold around 54%. The J segment lost 6 bases and the V segment lost 2 bases, leaving 3 bases of the junction unmatched. This CDR3 is 14 amino acids long. Germline V gene lookup returns CDR1 SGHTA and CDR2 FQGNSA.

This TCR was sampled from a woman aged 70-85 years with Graves' ophthalmopathy. The specimen was blood. V is TRBV7-2 and J is TRBJ2-2, with 7 bases that match TRBD2. Here the CDR3 DNA reads TGTGCCAGCAGCTTAAGACTAGCCCCCGGGGAGCTGTTTTTT. This sequence encodes CASSLRLAPGELFF. The full variable domain, in which reference TRBV7-2 and TRBJ2-2 provide the parts outside the CDR3, is GAGVSQSPSNKVTEKGKDVELRCDPISGHTALYWYRQSLGQGLEFLIYFQGNSAPDKSGLPSDRFSAERTGGSVSTLTIQRTQQEDSAVYLCASSLRLAPGELFFGEGSRLTVL.